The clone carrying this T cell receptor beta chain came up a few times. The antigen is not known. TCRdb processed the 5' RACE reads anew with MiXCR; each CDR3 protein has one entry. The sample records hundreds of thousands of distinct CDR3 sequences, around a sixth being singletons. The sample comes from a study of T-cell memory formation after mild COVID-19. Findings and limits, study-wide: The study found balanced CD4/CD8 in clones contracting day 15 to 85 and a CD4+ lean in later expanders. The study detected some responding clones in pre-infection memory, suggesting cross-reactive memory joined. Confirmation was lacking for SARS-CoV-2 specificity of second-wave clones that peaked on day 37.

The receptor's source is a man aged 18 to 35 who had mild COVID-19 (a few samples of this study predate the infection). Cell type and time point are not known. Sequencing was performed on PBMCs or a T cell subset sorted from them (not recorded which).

The CDR3 here is CASSGGGDIQYF. Here the CDR3 DNA reads TGCGCCAGCAGTGGTGGAGGGGACATTCAGTACTTC. This sequence joins TRBV4-3 and TRBJ2-4, with D tentatively TRBD2 (6 bases). Per germline, CDR1 LGHNA and CDR2 YSLEER. The CDR3 contains 12 residues. V lost 6 bases and J lost 8, with 11 bases in between.